The 20 T cell receptor beta chains given below trace back to one sample, sequenced in a study of CD8 T cells in Susac syndrome. Random hexamers were used to reverse transcribe an amount of about 0.45 to 1 ug RNA. MiXCR was run by TCRdb on the immunoSEQ multiplex PCR reads, yielding one entry per CDR3 protein. The sample consists of 95,000 or so distinct CDR3 sequences, approximately 92% of them appearing once. The sample was CD8+ T cells from PBMCs. The origin of the receptors is a human donor in good health.

This clonotype was detected once. The chain is built from TRBV7-2 and TRBJ1-5; D perhaps matches TRBD1 (6 bases). Germline CDR1 SGHTA, CDR2 FQGNSA. V was cut by 1 base and J by 7 bases, with 14 bases left in between. The CDR3 has 15 residues. CDR3 region: CASSLVSGEGQPQHF. The CDR3 bases are TGTGCCAGCAGCTTAGTATCAGGGGAGGGCCAGCCCCAGCATTTT.

The chain recombines TRBV6-1 with TRBJ2-7, with D tentatively TRBD2 (5 bases). The germline V gene encodes CDR1 MNHNS and CDR2 SASEGT. The CDR3 covers 10 residues. Trimming took 10 bases from V and 2 from J, leaving 6 bases between them. CDR3 sequence reads: CATGAYEQYF. CDR3 in DNA: TGTGCCACCGGGGCCTACGAGCAGTACTTC.

The chain links TRBV9 to TRBJ2-7; 10 positions agree with TRBD2. The CDR3 has 16 residues. Germline assignment: CDR1 SGDLS and CDR2 YYNGEE. V shed 3 bases, J shed 2 bases, and the junction held 8 bases outside the gene matches. The CDR3 sequence is CASSATPSGGAYEQYF. The DNA of the CDR3 is TGTGCCAGCAGCGCCACCCCTAGCGGGGGAGCCTACGAGCAGTACTTC. The variable domain in full, with the rest retrieved from reference TRBV9 and TRBJ2-7, is DSGVTQTPKHLITATGQRVTLRCSPRSGDLSVYWYQQSLDQGLQFLIQYYNGEERAKGNILERFSAQQFPDLHSELNLSSLELGDSALYFCASSATPSGGAYEQYFGPGTRLTVT.

The chain's CDR3 is CASSVGGFNEQFF. CDR3 in DNA: TGTGCCAGCAGCGTAGGAGGGTTCAATGAGCAGTTCTTC. V usage is TRBV9 and J usage is TRBJ2-1; weak D call: TRBD2 (5 bases). Per germline, CDR1 SGDLS and CDR2 YYNGEE. V was cut by 0 bases and J by 6 bases, with 7 bases left in between. CDR3 length: 13 residues.

The chain combines TRBV7-6 with TRBJ2-7; weak D call: TRBD2 (6 bases). With 5 bases removed from V and 10 bases from J, the gap between germline ends came to 18 bases. From germline, CDR1 is SGHVS and CDR2 FNYEAQ. CDR3 length: 13 amino acids. CDR3 region: CASSTGTLKGQYF. The CDR3 DNA is TGTGCCAGCAGCACGGGGACTCTCAAGGGTCAGTACTTC. Full variable domain (missing parts from reference TRBV7-6 and TRBJ2-7): GAGVSQSPRYKVTKRGQDVALRCDPISGHVSLYWYRQALGQGPEFLTYFNYEAQQDKSGLPNDRFSAERPEGSISTLTIQRTEQRDSAMYRCASSTGTLKGQYFGPGTRLTVT.

The V and J genes are TRBV25-1 and TRBJ2-3; no firm D call. This CDR3 is built from 10 residues. Germline values: CDR1 MGHDK, CDR2 SYGVNS. V was pared by 10 bases and J by 3 bases, with 5 bases between. The CDR3 DNA follows: TGTGCCACCATGACAGATACGCAGTATTTT. Translation gives CATMTDTQYF.

The chain uses TRBV4-1 and TRBJ2-3; possible D gene TRBD1, 6 bases. CDR1 and CDR2 from the germline V gene are MGHRA and YSYEKL. CDR3 length equals 17 residues. V was pared by 5 bases and J by 1 base, with 19 bases between. The CDR3 DNA is TGCGCCAGCAGCGCTACAGGGCCCGCGGGTGGCACAGATACGCAGTATTTT. Translating it yields CASSATGPAGGTDTQYF.

The CDR3 DNA sequence: TGCGCCAGCAGCCCATTCACCCTAGCTGTGGAGCAGTACTTC. Translating it yields CASSPFTLAVEQYF. The chain employs TRBV5-1 and TRBJ2-7, with a weak D call TRBD2 (5 bases). The CDR3 has 14 amino acids. The ends were cut back, 4 bases at V and 7 bases at J, with 18 bases in the middle. From germline, CDR1 is SGHRS and CDR2 YFSETQ.

This chain uses TRBV5-1 with TRBJ1-3; D gene uncertain. V shed 3 bases and J shed 0 bases, with 16 bases lying between them. Germline CDR1 reads SGHRS; CDR2 reads YFSETQ. This CDR3 contains 17 residues. The DNA of the CDR3 is TGCGCCAGCAGCTCGGAGGCCGGTTTATACTCTGGAAACACCATATATTTT. As protein: CASSSEAGLYSGNTIYF. The full variable domain, completed using reference TRBV5-1 and TRBJ1-3, is KAGVTQTPRYLIKTRGQQVTLSCSPISGHRSVSWYQQTPGQGLQFLFEYFSETQRNKGNFPGRFSGRQFSNSRSEMNVSTLELGDSALYLCASSSEAGLYSGNTIYFGEGSWLTVV.

This sequence joins TRBV5-6 and TRBJ2-3; TRBD2 aligns across 12 bases. Trimming removed 2 bases from V and 0 bases from J; junction bases left unmatched: 7. The CDR3 covers 18 residues. From germline, CDR1 is SGHDT and CDR2 YYEEEE. The CDR3 region is CASSFGLAGLPSTDTQYF. The CDR3 DNA reads TGTGCCAGCAGCTTCGGACTAGCGGGGCTACCTAGCACAGATACGCAGTATTTT.

The chain carries TRBV5-6 and TRBJ2-3; D not resolved. This CDR3 comprises 16 residues. V was pared by 2 bases and J by 4 bases, with 17 bases between. Germline loops: CDR1 SGHDT, CDR2 YYEEEE. CDR3 sequence (DNA): TGTGCCAGCAGCTTAAATATGGCAGTTGGCGCAGATACGCAGTATTTT. Translation gives CASSLNMAVGADTQYF.

This clonotype was seen only once. The rearrangement links TRBV12-3 or TRBV12-4 to TRBJ1-5; TRBD1 agrees at 8 bases. CDR3 length equals 15 residues. Unmatched junction bases numbered 5, after V lost 3 bases and J lost 4 bases. The DNA for the CDR3 is TGTGCCAGCAGTTTCGGTACAGGGGGAAATCAGCCCCAGCATTTT. This encodes CASSFGTGGNQPQHF.

This clonotype appeared once. The chain joins TRBV7-9 to TRBJ1-2, with a possible D match to TRBD1 (5 bases). Trimming left V 1 base short and J 6 bases short, with 15 bases between. Germline CDR1 reads SEHNR; CDR2 reads FQNEAQ (reference sequence). CDR3 size: 15 residues. CDR3 nucleotide sequence: TGTGCCAGCAGCTTAGGGTTTGCAGGGTCCGATGGCTACACCTTC. Residues: CASSLGFAGSDGYTF.

J is TRBJ2-5 and V is TRBV12-3 or TRBV12-4; unclear D gene. CDR3 length: 11 amino acids. Trimming stripped 4 bases from V and 7 bases from J, with 7 bases between. The CDR3 region has the DNA TGTGCCAGCAGTTCCGGTGGGACCCAGTACTTC. Residues: CASSSGGTQYF.

This clonotype was detected only once. The chain combines TRBV6-2 or TRBV6-3 with TRBJ2-3; the D is unclear. Germline loops: CDR1 MNHEY, CDR2 SVGEGT. The CDR3 has 13 residues. V was clipped by 8 bases and J by 0 bases, with 9 bases between them. Written as DNA, the CDR3 is TGTGCCAGCCGTTCCGTTAGCACAGATACGCAGTATTTT. Protein: CASRSVSTDTQYF.

This chain connects TRBV6-5 to TRBJ1-2; a weak D match, TRBD1 (5 bases). The germline gives CDR1 MNHEY, CDR2 SVGAGI. The CDR3 consists of 15 residues. The V end lost 0 bases, the J end lost 7 bases, and 15 bases lay between the germline ends. CDR3 in DNA: TGTGCCAGCAGTTACTCGGGGCAGCCGGGGGGTGGCTACACCTTC. It encodes CASSYSGQPGGGYTF.

This chain connects TRBV3-1 to TRBJ2-5; D uncertain. The germline V and J ends were trimmed by 0 bases and 5 bases, with 19 bases remaining between them. CDR3 length equals 17 residues. Germline CDR1 and CDR2: LGHDT and YNNKEL (reference sequence). For the CDR3, the DNA is TGTGCCAGCAGCCAAGAAAATGTGGAGTTGATTTCGGAGACCCAGTACTTC. Protein: CASSQENVELISETQYF.

The chain has TRBV6-5 and TRBJ2-2; D is ambiguous. Trimming took 0 bases from V and 1 from J, leaving 6 bases between them. The CDR3 has 15 residues. CDR1 MNHEY and CDR2 SVGAGI come from the germline V gene. The CDR3 DNA sequence: TGTGCCAGCAGTTACTCCCACAGGAACACCGGGGAGCTGTTTTTT. Its protein is CASSYSHRNTGELFF.

V is TRBV2 and J is TRBJ2-7; possibly TRBD1 or TRBD2 for D (5 bases each). CDR1 and CDR2 from the germline V gene are SNHLY and FYNNEI. This CDR3 comprises 13 residues. V was pared by 7 bases and J by 0 bases, with 10 bases between. CDR3 residues: CASTGTSSYEQYF. In DNA form, the CDR3 reads TGTGCCAGCACCGGGACCAGCTCCTACGAGCAGTACTTC.

The chain combines TRBV12-5 with TRBJ2-2; D is ambiguous. With 5 bases removed from V and 3 bases from J, the gap between germline ends came to 7 bases. This CDR3 contains 13 residues. CDR1 LGHNT and CDR2 FRNRAP come from the germline V gene. The CDR3 DNA is TGTGCTAGTGGTCCCGTCGACACCGGGGAGCTGTTTTTT. This gives the protein CASGPVDTGELFF.